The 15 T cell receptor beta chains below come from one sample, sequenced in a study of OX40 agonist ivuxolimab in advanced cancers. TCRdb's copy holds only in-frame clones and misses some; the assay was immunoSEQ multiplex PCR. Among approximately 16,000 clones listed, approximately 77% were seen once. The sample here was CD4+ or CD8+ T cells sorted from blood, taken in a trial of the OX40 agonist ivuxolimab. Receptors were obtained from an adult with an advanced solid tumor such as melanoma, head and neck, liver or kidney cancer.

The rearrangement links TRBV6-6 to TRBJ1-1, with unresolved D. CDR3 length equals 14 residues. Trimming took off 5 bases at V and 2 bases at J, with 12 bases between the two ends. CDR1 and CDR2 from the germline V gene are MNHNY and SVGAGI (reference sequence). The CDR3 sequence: CASSRSGFNTEAFF. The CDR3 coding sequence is TGTGCCAGCAGTCGCTCCGGATTTAACACTGAAGCTTTCTTT.

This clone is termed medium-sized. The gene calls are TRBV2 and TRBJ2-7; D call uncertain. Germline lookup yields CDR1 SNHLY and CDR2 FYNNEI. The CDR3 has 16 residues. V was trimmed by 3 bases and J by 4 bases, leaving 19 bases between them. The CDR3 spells CASSDDGKKGDYEQYF. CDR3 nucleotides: TGTGCCAGCAGTGATGACGGCAAAAAAGGAGATTACGAGCAGTACTTC.

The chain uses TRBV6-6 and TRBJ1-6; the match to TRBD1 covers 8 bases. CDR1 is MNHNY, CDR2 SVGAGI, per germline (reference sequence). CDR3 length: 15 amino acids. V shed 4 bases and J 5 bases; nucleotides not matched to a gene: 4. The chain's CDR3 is CASSLWTGNNSPLHF. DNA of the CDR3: TGTGCCAGCAGTTTATGGACAGGGAATAATTCACCCCTCCACTTT.

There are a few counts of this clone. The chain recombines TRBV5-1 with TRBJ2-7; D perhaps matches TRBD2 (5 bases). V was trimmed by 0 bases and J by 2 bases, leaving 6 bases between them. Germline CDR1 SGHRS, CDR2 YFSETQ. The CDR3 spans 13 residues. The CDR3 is CASSLAGTYEQYF. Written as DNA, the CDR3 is TGCGCCAGCAGCTTGGCGGGGACCTACGAGCAGTACTTC.

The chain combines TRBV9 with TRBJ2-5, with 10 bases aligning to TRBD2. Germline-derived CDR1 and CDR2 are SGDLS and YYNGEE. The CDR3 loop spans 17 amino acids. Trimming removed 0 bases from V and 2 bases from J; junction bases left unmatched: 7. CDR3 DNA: TGTGCCAGCAGCGTAGGGTTATCAGCGGGGGGGCAAGAGACCCAGTACTTC. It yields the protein CASSVGLSAGGQETQYF. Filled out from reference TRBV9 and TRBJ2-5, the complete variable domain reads DSGVTQTPKHLITATGQRVTLRCSPRSGDLSVYWYQQSLDQGLQFLIQYYNGEERAKGNILERFSAQQFPDLHSELNLSSLELGDSALYFCASSVGLSAGGQETQYFGPGTRLLVL.

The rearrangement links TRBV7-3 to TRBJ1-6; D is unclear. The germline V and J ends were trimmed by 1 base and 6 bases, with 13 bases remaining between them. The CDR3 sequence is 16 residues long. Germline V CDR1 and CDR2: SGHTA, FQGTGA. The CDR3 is CASSLKARAVNSPLHF. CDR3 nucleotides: TGTGCCAGCAGCTTAAAGGCAAGGGCGGTTAATTCACCCCTCCACTTT.

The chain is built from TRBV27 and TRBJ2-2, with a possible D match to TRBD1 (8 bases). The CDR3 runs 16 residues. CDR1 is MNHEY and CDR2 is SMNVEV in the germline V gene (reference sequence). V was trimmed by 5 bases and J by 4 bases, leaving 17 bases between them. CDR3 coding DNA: TGTGCCAGCAGTCCATCCACAGGGGGGGGCACCGGGGAGCTGTTTTTT. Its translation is CASSPSTGGGTGELFF.

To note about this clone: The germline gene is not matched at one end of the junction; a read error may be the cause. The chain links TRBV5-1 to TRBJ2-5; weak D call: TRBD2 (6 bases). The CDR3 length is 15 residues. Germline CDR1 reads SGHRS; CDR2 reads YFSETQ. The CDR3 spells CASSLAMDYQETQYF. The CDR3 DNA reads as TGCGCCAGCAGCTTGGCCATGGACTACCAGGAGACCCAGTACTTC. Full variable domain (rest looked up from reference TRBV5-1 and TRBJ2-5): KAGVTQTPRYLIKTRGQQVTLSCSPISGHRSVSWYQQTPGQGLQFLFEYFSETQRNKGNFPGRFSGRQFSNSRSEMNVSTLELGDSALYLCASSLAMDYQETQYFGPGTRLLVL.

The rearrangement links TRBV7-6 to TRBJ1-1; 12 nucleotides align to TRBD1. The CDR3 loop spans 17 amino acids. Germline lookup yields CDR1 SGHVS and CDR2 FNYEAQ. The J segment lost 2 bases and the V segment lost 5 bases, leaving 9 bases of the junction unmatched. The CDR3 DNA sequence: TGTGCCAGCAGCCGAGGGACAGGGGGCGCGGGAAACACTGAAGCTTTCTTT. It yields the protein CASSRGTGGAGNTEAFF.

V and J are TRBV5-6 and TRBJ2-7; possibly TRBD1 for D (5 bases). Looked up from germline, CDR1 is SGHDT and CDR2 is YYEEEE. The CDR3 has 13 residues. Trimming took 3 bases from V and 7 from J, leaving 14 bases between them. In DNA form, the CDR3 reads TGTGCCAGCAGCTCGGACACGTACTATGAGCAGTACTTC. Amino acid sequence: CASSSDTYYEQYF.

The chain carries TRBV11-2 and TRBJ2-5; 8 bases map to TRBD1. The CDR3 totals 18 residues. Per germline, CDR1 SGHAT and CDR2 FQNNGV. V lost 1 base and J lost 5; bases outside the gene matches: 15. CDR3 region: CASSLVSVAPDRAETQYF. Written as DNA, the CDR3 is TGTGCCAGCAGCTTAGTTAGTGTAGCCCCGGACAGGGCGGAGACCCAGTACTTC. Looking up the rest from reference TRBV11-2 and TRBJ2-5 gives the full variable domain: EAGVAQSPRYKIIEKRQSVAFWCNPISGHATLYWYQQILGQGPKLLIQFQNNGVVDDSQLPKDRFSAERLKGVDSTLKIQPAKLEDSAVYLCASSLVSVAPDRAETQYFGPGTRLLVL.

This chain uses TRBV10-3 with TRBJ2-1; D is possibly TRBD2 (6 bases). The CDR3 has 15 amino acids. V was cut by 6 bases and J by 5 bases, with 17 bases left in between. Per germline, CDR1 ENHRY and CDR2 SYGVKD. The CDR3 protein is CAIRETGTVDNEQFF. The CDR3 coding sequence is TGTGCCATCAGGGAAACCGGGACTGTAGACAATGAGCAGTTCTTC.

The CDR3 loop reads CASSYGTGVIGEQYF. The DNA for the CDR3 is TGTGCCAGCAGTTACGGGACAGGGGTTATAGGCGAGCAGTACTTC. The genes are TRBV6-9 and TRBJ2-7, with 10 nucleotides matching TRBD1. This CDR3 region has 15 residues. After removal of 3 bases from V and 6 bases from J, the junction contained 8 bases not matched to a gene. The germline V gene has CDR1 MNHGY and CDR2 SVAAGI.

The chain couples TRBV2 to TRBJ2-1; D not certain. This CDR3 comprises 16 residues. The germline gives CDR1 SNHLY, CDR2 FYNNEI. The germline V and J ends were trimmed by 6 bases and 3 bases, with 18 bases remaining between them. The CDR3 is CASRGIEEANYNEQFF. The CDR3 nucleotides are TGTGCCAGCAGGGGCATAGAGGAAGCCAACTACAATGAGCAGTTCTTC.

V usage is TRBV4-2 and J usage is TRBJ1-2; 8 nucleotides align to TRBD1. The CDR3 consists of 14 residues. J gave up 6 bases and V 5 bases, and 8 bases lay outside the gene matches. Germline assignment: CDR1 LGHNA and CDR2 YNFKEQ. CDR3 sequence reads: CASSLEAGGDGYTF. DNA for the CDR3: TGTGCCAGCAGCTTGGAGGCAGGGGGCGATGGCTACACCTTC.